This T cell receptor beta chain was profiled in a study of blood T cell repertoires in COVID-19. Overall study context: Italy, Spain and the United States were the sources of the convalescent and acute COVID-19 samples. T cells, B-cell-depleted T cells, or PBMCs provided the cDNA or gDNA that served as material.

The V end was cut by 4 bases, the J end by 4 bases, with 14 bases between. Germline loops: CDR1 SGHAT, CDR2 FQNNGV. The CDR3 sequence is 14 residues long. Under the authors' procedure: Cell counts per sample came from amplifying reference gene primers. Repertoires were generated with immunoSEQ multiplex PCR, while TCRdb's copy carries only in-frame clones and drops some. V and J calls and clone size come straight from that table; D and trimming were deduced from the DNA. Among some 110,000 clones listed, roughly 91% were seen once. The sequencing input was peripheral blood. V gene TRBV11-2 combines with J gene TRBJ2-7, with D maybe TRBD2 (5 bases). This receptor was taken from a human donor in a cohort sampled during active COVID-19. CDR3 sequence reads: CASSSDREMYEQYF. CDR3 in DNA: TGTGCCAGCAGCTCGGACCGGGAAATGTACGAGCAGTACTTC.